This entry describes one T cell receptor beta chain. This specimen comes from a study of blood T cell repertoires in COVID-19. Study as a whole: Sites across the United States, Italy and Spain contributed samples from acute and convalescent COVID-19. Sources were T cells, B-cell-depleted T cells, or PBMCs; the material itself was cDNA or gDNA.

Profiling relied on immunoSEQ multiplex PCR, and the TCRdb table lists in-frame clones only, not all of them. The sample contains 200,000 to 250,000 clones, around 85% of which appear only once. The CDR3 runs to 18 residues. From germline, CDR1 is SEHNR and CDR2 FQNEAQ (reference sequence). V lost 1 base and J 0 bases, leaving 18 bases between the germline ends. The clonotype was recovered from a woman aged 70 to 79 with COVID-19, enrolled during active disease. Sequences were obtained from peripheral blood. This chain connects TRBV7-9 to TRBJ1-2; possibly TRBD1 for D (6 bases). The chain's CDR3 is CASSLVPPLTGPNYGYTF. The CDR3 DNA sequence: TGTGCCAGCAGCTTAGTACCACCCTTGACAGGACCTAACTATGGCTACACCTTC.